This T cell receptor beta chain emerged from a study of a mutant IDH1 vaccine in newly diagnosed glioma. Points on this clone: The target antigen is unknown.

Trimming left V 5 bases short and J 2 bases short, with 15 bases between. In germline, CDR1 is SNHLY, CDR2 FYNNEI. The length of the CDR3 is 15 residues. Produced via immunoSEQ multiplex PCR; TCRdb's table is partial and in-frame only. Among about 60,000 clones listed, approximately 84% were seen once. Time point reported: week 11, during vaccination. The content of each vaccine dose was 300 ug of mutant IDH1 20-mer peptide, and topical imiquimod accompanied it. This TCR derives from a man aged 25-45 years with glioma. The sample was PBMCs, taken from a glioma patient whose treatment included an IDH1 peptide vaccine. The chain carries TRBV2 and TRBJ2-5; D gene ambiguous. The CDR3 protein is CASSPTHLGQETQYF. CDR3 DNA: TGTGCCAGCAGTCCGACTCACTTGGGGCAAGAGACCCAGTACTTC. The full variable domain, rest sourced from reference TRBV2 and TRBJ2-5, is EPEVTQTPSHQVTQMGQEVILRCVPISNHLYFYWYRQILGQKVEFLVSFYNNEISEKSEIFDDQFSVERPDGSNFTLKIRSTKLEDSAMYFCASSPTHLGQETQYFGPGTRLLVL.